A selection of T cell receptor beta chains follows, all from one sample in a study of post-analysis software for immune sequencing data. TCRdb re-analysed the PCR reads in MiXCR, keeping a single row per CDR3 protein. Of 430,000 or so distinct CDR3 sequences in the sample, about 40% were seen once. Specimen: blood. The receptors originated from a girl aged 2 to 10 with multiple sclerosis. Both conserved end residues are part of each CDR3. The D gene is left open where the match is weak. Clone size appears in some rows only: once, few, many, or a class for an expanded clone.

>TRBJ2-3|TRBD2|.|TRBV3-1
TGTGCCAGCAGCCAAGATCTGAGCGGGGGTCCCCAAGATACGCAGTATTTT
CASSQDLSGGPQDTQYF
>TRBJ1-2|.|once|TRBV5-6
TGTGCCAGCAGCTTGATAGGGCTAAGTGGCTACACCTTC
CASSLIGLSGYTF
>TRBJ2-7|.|once|TRBV10-2
TGCGCCAGCAGCCTAGACAGGAGGACCTCCTACGAGCAGTACTTC
CASSLDRRTSYEQYF
>TRBJ2-1|.|.|TRBV5-1
TGCGCCAGCAGCTTGGACTTCCAGGTCAATGAGCAGTTCTTC
CASSLDFQVNEQFF
>TRBJ2-5|.|few|TRBV12-3/TRBV12-4
TGTGCCAGCCTCACAAATAGTGAAGAGACCCAGTACTTC
CASLTNSEETQYF
>TRBJ1-2|.|.|TRBV7-9
TGTGCCAGCAGCTTCTCGGGTGACAGGTTCTATGGCTACACCTTC
CASSFSGDRFYGYTF
>TRBJ1-1|.|few|TRBV29-1
TGCAGCGTTGAAGCCAGGGGTTCGAGGACTGAAGCTTTCTTT
CSVEARGSRTEAFF
>TRBJ1-5|.|few|TRBV4-3
TGCGCCAGCAGCCAAGATTGGGCACCGTATAGCAATCAGCCCCAGCATTTT
CASSQDWAPYSNQPQHF
>TRBJ2-1|TRBD2|medium-sized|TRBV4-2
TGTGCCAGCAGCCAAACTAGCGGGAGAGGGGATGAGCAGTTCTTC
CASSQTSGRGDEQFF
>TRBJ2-1|TRBD1|.|TRBV3-1
TGTGCCAGCAGCCATGACCGGACAGGTTTTGGCTACAATGAGCAGTTCTTC
CASSHDRTGFGYNEQFF
>TRBJ1-1|.|.|TRBV10-3
TGTGCCATCAGCGGCAACACTGAAGCTTTCTTT
CAISGNTEAFF
>TRBJ1-6|.|.|TRBV27
TGTGCCAGCAATTCGGGGTATAATTCACCCCTCCACTTT
CASNSGYNSPLHF
>TRBJ2-1|TRBD2|.|TRBV10-3
TGTGCCATCAGTGAATATAGGCTAGCGGGAGGGGAGCAGTTCTTC
CAISEYRLAGGEQFF
>TRBJ2-5|.|few|TRBV3-1
TGTGCCAGCAGCCAAGAGGGGGCGTTACAAGAGACCCAGTACTTC
CASSQEGALQETQYF
>TRBJ2-7|.|few|TRBV30
TGTGCCTGGGAGAAAGGGGACAACTACTACGAGCAGTACTTC
CAWEKGDNYYEQYF
>TRBJ1-5|.|once|TRBV6-2/TRBV6-3
TGTGCCAGCAGTTACGGAACAGATAGCAATCAGCCCCAGCATTTT
CASSYGTDSNQPQHF
>TRBJ2-7|.|.|TRBV10-3
TGTGCCATCAGTGCGGGGGTAAACGAGCAGTACTTC
CAISAGVNEQYF
>TRBJ2-1|.|few|TRBV28
TGTGCCAGCAGTTTATCCCGAGGGGCACTCAATGAGCAGTTCTTC
CASSLSRGALNEQFF
>TRBJ2-1|.|.|TRBV10-3
TGTGCCATCAGTGAATTACGGAAGTCGATCTACAATGAGCAGTTCTTC
CAISELRKSIYNEQFF
>TRBJ2-1|.|few|TRBV7-9
TGTGCCAGCAGCCTAAGACAGACCAATGAGCAGTTCTTC
CASSLRQTNEQFF
>TRBJ2-7|TRBD1|few|TRBV10-3
TGTGCCATCAGTGATGAGACAGGGAGCTCCTACGAGCAGTACTTC
CAISDETGSSYEQYF
>TRBJ2-5|TRBD2|.|TRBV5-1
TGCGCCAGCAGGGAGGTCCAGCGGGGGGGCCGAATCAGTGAGACCCAGTACTTC
CASREVQRGGRISETQYF
>TRBJ1-2|.|.|TRBV20-1
TGCAGTGCTAGAGATGCGGGCGGGGACGGCTACACCTTC
CSARDAGGDGYTF
>TRBJ1-1|.|.|TRBV20-1
TGCAGTGCTAGGCGTCAGGTTAACACTGAAGCTTTCTTT
CSARRQVNTEAFF
>TRBJ2-7|.|.|TRBV6-2/TRBV6-3
TGTGCCAGCAGTTTAATCGTTCCCTACGAGCAGTACTTC
CASSLIVPYEQYF
>TRBJ1-1|TRBD1|.|TRBV29-1
TGCAGCGTTTTATCGGGACAGACGAACACTGAAGCTTTCTTT
CSVLSGQTNTEAFF
>TRBJ2-4|.|.|TRBV7-9
TGTGCCAGCAGCTTAGTCGGAGAAAACATTCAGTACTTC
CASSLVGENIQYF
>TRBJ1-5|.|.|TRBV6-1
TGTGCCAGCAGCCAAGCGGATAGCAATCAGCCCCAGCATTTT
CASSQADSNQPQHF
>TRBJ1-5|.|once|TRBV20-1
TGCAGTGCTATTGTCCGAGGGGCACGCAATCAGCCCCAGCATTTT
CSAIVRGARNQPQHF
>TRBJ1-2|.|.|TRBV5-1
TGCGCCAGCAGCTTGGGTTCATGGGGAGAGGATGGCTACACCTTC
CASSLGSWGEDGYTF
>TRBJ2-1|.|few|TRBV20-1
TGCAGTGCGCGCCCACTGAGAGGACTCCCAAACAATGAGCAGTTCTTC
CSARPLRGLPNNEQFF
>TRBJ2-1|TRBD1|few|TRBV4-3
TGCGCCAGCAGCCAAGTTATACAGGGGGACTACAATGAGCAGTTCTTC
CASSQVIQGDYNEQFF
>TRBJ1-2|.|.|TRBV6-5
TGTACCAGCAGTTACTCGAGATCCTACTATGGCTACACCTTC
CTSSYSRSYYGYTF
>TRBJ2-1|TRBD1|.|TRBV9
TGTGCCAGCAGCCCCCTACGGGACAGGCAGTTCTTC
CASSPLRDRQFF
>TRBJ2-1|.|few|TRBV7-9
TGTGCCAGCAGCTTGAGACCCTACACACCTAAATACAATGAGCAGTTCTTC
CASSLRPYTPKYNEQFF
>TRBJ2-7|.|few|TRBV6-6
TGTGCCAGCAGTTACCTGGACAACCGCGAGCAGTACTTC
CASSYLDNREQYF
>TRBJ1-2|.|.|TRBV5-1
TGCGCCAGCAGCTCCACAGGGAAGGTTAGCTATGGCTACACCTTC
CASSSTGKVSYGYTF
>TRBJ2-3|.|.|TRBV12-3/TRBV12-4
TGTGCCAGCAGTCTCCACTCGGGTGAGGGAGATACGCAGTATTTT
CASSLHSGEGDTQYF
>TRBJ1-1|.|.|TRBV4-2
TGTGCCAGCAGCCAAGATACCGGACAGTTCACTGAAGCTTTCTTT
CASSQDTGQFTEAFF
>TRBJ1-6|.|.|TRBV28
TGTGCCAGCAGCCGGGTAGCCCAAAATTCACCCCTCCACTTT
CASSRVAQNSPLHF
>TRBJ2-7|TRBD2|.|TRBV12-3/TRBV12-4
TGTGCCAGCAGTTTAGGGGATGGACTAGCGAACGAGCAGTACTTC
CASSLGDGLANEQYF
>TRBJ2-5|.|few|TRBV29-1
TGCAGCGCAAGCAGTAGAATCTTCCAAGAGACCCAGTACTTC
CSASSRIFQETQYF
>TRBJ2-1|TRBD2|.|TRBV7-8
TGTGCCAGCAGCGGCCGCGGGGCGGGGGGGCTTACGAGCTCCTACAATGAGCAGTTCTTC
CASSGRGAGGLTSSYNEQFF
>TRBJ1-2|TRBD1|many|TRBV5-1
TGCGCCAGCAGCTCAACCGGGACAGGGCCTTATGGCTACACCTTC
CASSSTGTGPYGYTF
>TRBJ2-7|TRBD2|few|TRBV5-5
TGTGCCAGCAGCTTAACCGGGACTACCTACGAGCAGTACTTC
CASSLTGTTYEQYF
>TRBJ1-2|.|.|TRBV9
TGTGCCAGCAGCGTAGGGGGCGCGGGAGGCTACACCTTC
CASSVGGAGGYTF
>TRBJ2-1|TRBD1|.|TRBV7-9
TGTGCCAGCGAACGATTGACAGGGGTCAACAATGAGCAGTTCTTC
CASERLTGVNNEQFF
>TRBJ2-7|.|.|TRBV11-2
TGTGCCAGCAGCAACCGGGGCCCCAACTACGAGCAGTACTTC
CASSNRGPNYEQYF
>TRBJ2-5|.|many|TRBV27
TGTGCCAGCAGCCTACAGGGTTTTGAGACCCAGTACTTC
CASSLQGFETQYF
>TRBJ1-1|.|.|TRBV10-3
TGTGCCATCAGTGAGCAGGGGAGAGGGAACACTGAAGCTTTCTTT
CAISEQGRGNTEAFF
>TRBJ2-4|.|.|TRBV5-1
TGCGCCAGCAACCCGGGGAATCCACCCAAATCCAAAAACACCATTCAGTACTTC
CASNPGNPPKSKNTIQYF
>TRBJ1-1|.|.|TRBV7-6
TGTGCCAGCAGCTTAGAAATGAACACTGAAGCTTTCTTT
CASSLEMNTEAFF
>TRBJ1-5|.|.|TRBV20-1
TGCAGTGCTAGAGACCTTCAATCGGGGAACCAGCCCCAGCATTTT
CSARDLQSGNQPQHF
>TRBJ2-3|.|.|TRBV24-1
TGTGCCACCAGTGATGGTTTCACAGATACGCAGTATTTT
CATSDGFTDTQYF
>TRBJ2-1|TRBD1|.|TRBV14
TGTGCCAGCAGCCAAGACCCCCGGGACAGGGGATACAATGAGCAGTTCTTC
CASSQDPRDRGYNEQFF
>TRBJ1-1|.|few|TRBV13
TGTGCCAGCAGCTTCGGGTCTAATTGGGCTGAAGCTTTCTTT
CASSFGSNWAEAFF
>TRBJ2-5|TRBD1|.|TRBV27
TGTGCCAGCACCCAAGCGGGACAGGGGGGAAGACAGTACTTC
CASTQAGQGGRQYF